Included here is one TCR beta chain sequence, with context. What it binds is unknown. Primers: 60 Vbeta forward and 13 Jbeta reverse. The protocol was immunoSEQ multiplex PCR, while the TCRdb copy is restricted to in-frame clones and leaves out a portion. The sample shows roughly 120,000 clones, 60% to 80% of them seen only once. CDR3 length equals 14 residues. The V end lost 0 bases, the J end lost 4 bases, and 11 bases lay between the germline ends. The germline CDR1 and CDR2 sequences are SGDLS and YYNGEE. The data originate from a study of cytomegalovirus exposure and HLA in healthy donors. Notes on the study in general: Immune exposure information available was restricted to CMV serostatus. Near-uniform donor sequencing depth was presumed by presence/absence analyses. More clonal expansion characterized HLA-associated TCR beta chains than equally common others in a later analysis. Investigators reported around 150 TCR beta chains as tied to cytomegalovirus.

The clonotype originates from a man aged 50-59 years in good health and CMV-seropositive. Material for sequencing was PBMCs. The chain employs TRBV9 and TRBJ2-7; perhaps TRBD2 as D (6 bases). Written as DNA, the CDR3 is TGTGCCAGCAGCGTAGGACTAGGAAGGTACGAGCAGTACTTC. Translating gives CASSVGLGRYEQYF.